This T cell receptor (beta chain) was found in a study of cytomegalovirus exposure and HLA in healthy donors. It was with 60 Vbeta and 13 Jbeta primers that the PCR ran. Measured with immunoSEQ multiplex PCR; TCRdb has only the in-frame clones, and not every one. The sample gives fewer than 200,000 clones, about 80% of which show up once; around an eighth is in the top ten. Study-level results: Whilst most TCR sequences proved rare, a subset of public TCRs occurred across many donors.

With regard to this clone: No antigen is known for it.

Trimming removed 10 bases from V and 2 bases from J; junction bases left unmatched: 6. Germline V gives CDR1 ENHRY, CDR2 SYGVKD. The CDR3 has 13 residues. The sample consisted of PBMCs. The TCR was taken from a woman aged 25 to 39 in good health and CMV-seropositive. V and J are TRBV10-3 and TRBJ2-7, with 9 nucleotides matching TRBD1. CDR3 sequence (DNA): TGTGCCAACGGACAGGGGTTCCCCTACGAGCAGTACTTC. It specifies CANGQGFPYEQYF.